This is a list of T cell receptor beta chains from one sample in a study of cytomegalovirus exposure and HLA in healthy donors. Here immunoSEQ multiplex PCR was the method, and the copy in TCRdb shows in-frame clones only, minus some. The table includes under 150,000 clones, over 60% detected once. Sequencing used PBMCs. These receptors were taken from a young man in good health and CMV-seropositive. Each CDR3 is given with its conserved first and last residue. D genes are given only for firm matches. Not every row has a clone size; where given, it reads once, few, many or a size class.

D,V,J,size,DNA,CDR3
TRBD2,TRBV6-1,TRBJ2-7,once,TGTGCCAGCAGTGTTTTCAGGGAGGGCACCTACGAGCAGTACTTC,CASSVFREGTYEQYF
.,TRBV29-1,TRBJ2-1,.,TGCAGCGTTGAAACGCCTAGCGGGACAGGTGAGCAGTTCTTC,CSVETPSGTGEQFF
.,TRBV9,TRBJ2-7,.,TGTGCCAGCAGCGCCAGTCGTGGTGGCGAGCAGTACTTC,CASSASRGGEQYF
.,TRBV5-5,TRBJ2-7,.,TGTGCCAGCACCCGGAGGGGCCCTGGGGGCTACGAGCAGTACTTC,CASTRRGPGGYEQYF
.,TRBV6-5,TRBJ1-2,.,TGTGCCAGCAGTTACCCTTTGGGCAGCTACACCTTC,CASSYPLGSYTF
TRBD2,TRBV5-4,TRBJ2-7,once,TGTGCCAGCAGCTTCACTTCCAAGACTAGCGGAATCTCCTACGAGCAGTACTTC,CASSFTSKTSGISYEQYF
TRBD1,TRBV7-9,TRBJ2-7,.,TGTGCCAGCAGCTATCTGGGACAGGGGGACTACGAGCAGTACTTC,CASSYLGQGDYEQYF
TRBD2,TRBV4-1,TRBJ2-7,few,TGCGCCAGCAGCCCTGGACTAGCGGGGGGTTACGAGCAGTACTTC,CASSPGLAGGYEQYF
TRBD1,TRBV29-1,TRBJ1-5,.,TGCAGCGCCGGACAGGGTTCAGGGCAGCCCCAGCATTTT,CSAGQGSGQPQHF
.,TRBV4-3,TRBJ2-3,.,TGCGCCAGCAGCCAACCTCTAAGCGAGGCCCCAGATACGCAGTATTTT,CASSQPLSEAPDTQYF
TRBD2,TRBV6-5,TRBJ2-1,.,TGTGCCAGCGTAGCGGGGGACTACAATGAGCAGTTCTTC,CASVAGDYNEQFF
.,TRBV21-1,TRBJ2-7,.,TGTGCCAGCAGCGGGAGACAGGGGTACGAGCAGTACTTC,CASSGRQGYEQYF